These 27 T cell receptor beta chains were sequenced from one sample in a study of post-analysis software for immune sequencing data (dated by TCRdb to between 2015 and 2017). Which antigens these TCRs recognize remains unknown. Findings and caveats that apply to the study as a whole: Patients showed significantly higher frequencies than controls for about 5 TRBV segments, among them TRBV5-6, TRBV5-1 and TRBV20-1.

The library was prepared using PCR. Data came from an Illumina HiSeq 2500. To reduce PCR and sequencing biases, unique molecular identifiers were built into the TCR beta cDNA libraries. TCRdb cleaned the public reads at Q25 with fastp, built clones with MiXCR and kept in-frame beta chains. Rows with a matching CDR3 protein are joined into one entry that keeps the most common DNA and genes. Recorded for this sample are under 900,000 distinct CDR3 sequences; about 53% of them occurred a single time. The ten largest clones take up 4% to 5.5% of the sample. Sequencing input: blood. The receptors were gathered from a girl aged 10 to 17 with multiple sclerosis.

The chain carries TRBV7-2 and TRBJ2-1, with TRBD1 as a possible D gene (5 bases). Between the trimmed V and J ends, which lost 5 bases and 2 bases, there was a span of 19 bases. From germline, CDR1 is SGHTA and CDR2 FQGNSA. The CDR3 is 17 residues long. The CDR3 sequence: CASSARVTGLTYNEQFF. The CDR3 DNA reads as TGTGCCAGCAGCGCACGTGTTACAGGCCTTACCTACAATGAGCAGTTCTTC.

CDR3 in amino acids: CSANPGWAETQYF. CDR3 bases: TGCAGTGCTAACCCAGGCTGGGCGGAGACCCAGTACTTC. The chain recombines TRBV20-1 with TRBJ2-5; D unclear. The CDR3 is 13 residues long. The germline V gene encodes CDR1 DFQATT and CDR2 SNEGSKA (reference sequence). V dropped 4 bases and J dropped 5 bases, with 14 bases sitting between them.

This chain links TRBV10-3 with TRBJ2-3, with 7 bases fitting TRBD2. This CDR3 comprises 15 residues. The J segment lost 2 bases and the V segment lost 4 bases, leaving 6 bases of the junction unmatched. Germline CDR1 is ENHRY and CDR2 is SYGVKD. The CDR3 bases are TGTGCCATCAGTGGGGGGGGACCCCACACAGATACGCAGTATTTT. Translated, it gives CAISGGGPHTDTQYF.

The CDR3 DNA is TGTGCCAGCAGGTCCCCCACAGAGAACACTGAAGCTTTCTTT. Residues: CASRSPTENTEAFF. The rearrangement links TRBV6-5 to TRBJ1-1; D is undetermined. The CDR3 is 14 residues long. The germline CDR1 and CDR2 sequences are MNHEY and SVGAGI. V was pared by 6 bases and J by 1 base, with 12 bases between.

This clonotype was seen only a few times. Here the CDR3 reads CSAREPDDTREAFF. CDR3 DNA: TGCAGTGCTAGAGAGCCAGACGACACGAGGGAAGCTTTCTTT. This chain links TRBV20-1 with TRBJ1-1; no reliable D call. V lost 0 bases to trimming and J lost 8 bases, with 16 bases between them. Per germline, CDR1 DFQATT and CDR2 SNEGSKA (reference sequence). The CDR3 contains 14 residues.

This chain joins TRBV27 and TRBJ2-1; D is unresolved. This CDR3 is built from 13 residues. V dropped 0 bases and J dropped 9 bases, with 9 bases sitting between them. Germline values: CDR1 MNHEY, CDR2 SMNVEV (reference sequence). Here the CDR3 reads CASSLSVRPEQFF. The CDR3, as DNA: TGTGCCAGCAGTTTATCGGTTAGACCTGAGCAGTTCTTC.

This clonotype was observed a single time. Here the CDR3 DNA reads TGTGCCAGCAGCCCACTAGCGGGAGCGGGAGAGCAGTACTTC. Its translation: CASSPLAGAGEQYF. The chain couples TRBV7-9 to TRBJ2-5, with 11 bases matching TRBD2. Germline lookup yields CDR1 SEHNR and CDR2 FQNEAQ (reference sequence). Trimming cost V 5 bases and J 11 bases; bases outside gene matches: 10. The CDR3 has 14 amino acids. The full variable domain, completed using reference TRBV7-9 and TRBJ2-5, is DTGVSQNPRHKITKRGQNVTFRCDPISEHNRLYWYRQTLGQGPEFLTYFQNEAQLEKSRLLSDRFSAERPKGSFSTLEIQRTEQGDSAMYLCASSPLAGAGEQYFGPGTRLLVL.

The V call is TRBV5-1, the J call TRBJ1-1, with D possibly being TRBD1 (5 bases). CDR1 and CDR2 (germline): SGHRS, YFSETQ. Trimming pared 4 bases from V and 4 bases from J, leaving 14 bases between. This CDR3 contains 14 residues. CDR3 nucleotide sequence: TGCGCCAGCAGCCCGGGACCGACGAGCACTGAAGCTTTCTTT. This gives the protein CASSPGPTSTEAFF.

DNA of the CDR3: TGCGCCAGCGGATCGGGACACAGCTACGAGCAGTACTTC. Protein product: CASGSGHSYEQYF. This sequence joins TRBV10-2 and TRBJ2-7, with a weak D call TRBD1 (6 bases). V lost 8 bases and J 3 bases, leaving 14 bases between the germline ends. Germline V gene sequence: CDR1 WSHSY, CDR2 SAAADI. The CDR3 length is 13 residues.

The J gene is TRBJ2-1, the V gene TRBV20-1; 11 nucleotides agree with TRBD2. Per the germline V gene, CDR1 is DFQATT and CDR2 is SNEGSKA (reference sequence). With 5 bases clipped from V and 12 bases from J, the junction kept 12 bases outside the gene matches. This CDR3 comprises 14 residues. The CDR3 protein is CSARLAGGPRGQFF. The CDR3 DNA reads TGCAGTGCTCGGTTAGCGGGAGGGCCCCGCGGGCAGTTCTTC.

The chain couples TRBV29-1 to TRBJ1-1; D ambiguous. The germline V and J ends were trimmed by 6 bases and 0 bases, with 11 bases remaining between them. The CDR3 contains 13 residues. Germline lookup yields CDR1 SQVTM and CDR2 ANQGSEA. DNA for the CDR3: TGCAGCGTGCAGGACTGGGTGAACACTGAAGCTTTCTTT. Amino acid sequence: CSVQDWVNTEAFF.

The chain joins TRBV10-2 to TRBJ2-7; 9 nucleotides match TRBD2. The germline V gene encodes CDR1 WSHSY and CDR2 SAAADI. The CDR3 consists of 14 residues. Germline trimming cut 3 bases from V and 1 base from J; bases unmatched to any gene: 1. CDR3 amino acids: CASSDLAGSYEQYF. The CDR3 bases are TGCGCCAGCAGTGACCTAGCGGGGTCCTACGAGCAGTACTTC.

This clonotype was observed a handful of times. The chain is built from TRBV27 and TRBJ1-5, with TRBD1 matching over 9 bases. The trim removed 5 bases at V and 7 bases at J, leaving 3 bases unmatched. The CDR3 covers 13 residues. Germline lookup yields CDR1 MNHEY and CDR2 SMNVEV (reference sequence). The CDR3 nucleotides read TGTGCCAGCAGTACAGGGGGCAGGCAGCCCCAGCATTTT. Its protein product is CASSTGGRQPQHF.

CDR3 residues: CASSPGQGPGVAYF. As DNA, the CDR3 is TGCGCCAGCAGCCCGGGACAGGGCCCTGGAGTTGCGTACTTC. The chain recombines TRBV5-1 with TRBJ2-4, with 9 bases fitting TRBD1. CDR1 and CDR2 (germline): SGHRS, YFSETQ. The CDR3 spans 14 residues. The junction had 14 bases not matched to a gene; V was cut back by 4 bases and J by 15 bases.

V is TRBV12-5 and J is TRBJ2-1, with 10 bases lining up with TRBD2. Germline trimming cut 2 bases from V and 8 bases from J; bases unmatched to any gene: 15. The CDR3 has 18 amino acids. Per the germline V gene, CDR1 is LGHNT and CDR2 is FRNRAP. The CDR3, as DNA: TGTGCTAGTGGTTTGACTGGACTAGCGGAAGGGAGGGGCGATGAGCAGTTCTTC. It yields the protein CASGLTGLAEGRGDEQFF.

V usage is TRBV20-1 and J usage is TRBJ2-7; a weak D match, TRBD1 (6 bases). The V gene's germline CDR1 is DFQATT and CDR2 SNEGSKA (reference sequence). There are 12 residues in the CDR3. Deletions cut 5 bases from V and 3 bases from J, with 11 bases between. CDR3 sequence reads: CSAADRYYEQYF. The CDR3 bases are TGCAGTGCTGCGGACAGATACTACGAGCAGTACTTC.

This clonotype was picked up a small number of times. This rearrangement joins TRBV7-6 to TRBJ2-5, with D tentatively TRBD2 (6 bases). The DNA end favors TRBJ2-7, so the J call may be wrong. The CDR3 is made up of 14 amino acids. The V gene's germline CDR1 is SGHVS and CDR2 FNYEAQ. The CDR3 loop reads CASSLRTKTYEQYF. In DNA form, the CDR3 reads TGTGCCAGCAGCTTAAGGACTAAGACCTACGAGCAGTACTTC.

The chain carries TRBV9 and TRBJ2-6; the D is unclear. Trimming took off 0 bases at V and 2 bases at J, with 6 bases between the two ends. The CDR3 spans 15 residues. Germline V gene lookup returns CDR1 SGDLS and CDR2 YYNGEE. The CDR3 loop is CASSVDITGANVLTF. The CDR3 DNA reads TGTGCCAGCAGCGTAGACATCACTGGGGCCAACGTCCTGACTTTC.

The rearrangement links TRBV5-1 to TRBJ2-2, with TRBD1 as a possible D gene (6 bases). Trimming pared 0 bases from V and 1 base from J, leaving 13 bases between. The germline gives CDR1 SGHRS, CDR2 YFSETQ. CDR3 length: 17 amino acids. Written as DNA, the CDR3 is TGCGCCAGCAGCTTGGCCGGCGTGGACAGGAACACCGGGGAGCTGTTTTTT. This sequence encodes CASSLAGVDRNTGELFF.

This clonotype has a handful of counts. This chain joins TRBV5-1 and TRBJ1-1; D is undetermined. Trimming shortened V by 0 bases and J by 1 base, and 7 bases separated the two germline ends. This CDR3 contains 14 residues. Germline loops: CDR1 SGHRS, CDR2 YFSETQ. In nucleotides, the CDR3 is TGCGCCAGCAGCTTGGACACCTCGAACACTGAAGCTTTCTTT. The encoded protein is CASSLDTSNTEAFF.

This clonotype was detected only a few times. The chain employs TRBV29-1 and TRBJ2-1; D perhaps matches TRBD1 (6 bases). CDR3 length: 11 residues. The V gene lost 7 bases and the J gene lost 7 bases, with 11 bases spanning the gap. Germline V gives CDR1 SQVTM, CDR2 ANQGSEA. The CDR3 DNA is TGCAGCGGCAGCCAGGGGAATGAGCAGTTCTTC. Amino acids: CSGSQGNEQFF.

The chain employs TRBV6-1 and TRBJ2-5; D possibly uses TRBD1 or TRBD2 (5 bases each). The germline CDR1 and CDR2 sequences are MNHNS and SASEGT. This CDR3 comprises 16 residues. The V end was cut by 7 bases, the J end by 1 base, with 19 bases between. The CDR3 DNA reads TGTGCCAGCAATCCACGGCGTACCGGGACCCAAGAGACCCAGTACTTC. It encodes CASNPRRTGTQETQYF.

The V and J genes are TRBV20-1 and TRBJ2-1, with 10 bases identical to TRBD2. CDR1 and CDR2 (germline): DFQATT, SNEGSKA (reference sequence). The trim removed 5 bases at V and 3 bases at J, leaving 4 bases unmatched. The CDR3 is 14 residues long. The CDR3 region has the DNA TGCAGTGCTGATGCTAGCGGGAGCTACAATGAGCAGTTCTTC. Its translation: CSADASGSYNEQFF.

This sequence joins TRBV20-1 and TRBJ2-3; D remains unclear. This CDR3 is built from 14 residues. The germline CDR1 and CDR2 sequences are DFQATT and SNEGSKA (reference sequence). Trimming shortened V by 6 bases and J by 0 bases, and 13 bases separated the two germline ends. CDR3 in DNA: TGCAGTGCCCCTCATGCCCCCAGCACAGATACGCAGTATTTT. This codes for CSAPHAPSTDTQYF.

In its sample, this clonotype was seen a few times. The V call is TRBV20-1, the J call TRBJ2-7; 10 nucleotides match TRBD2. The CDR3 extends over 17 amino acids. CDR1 is DFQATT and CDR2 is SNEGSKA in the germline V gene (reference sequence). Trimming took 4 bases from V and 0 from J; bases not matched to a gene: 12. For the CDR3, the DNA is TGCAGTGCTATATCGCCCCTACTAGCGGGGACCTCCTACGAGCAGTACTTC. The encoded protein is CSAISPLLAGTSYEQYF.

J is TRBJ2-7 and V is TRBV7-6, with TRBD2 identical over 7 bases. The V gene's germline CDR1 is SGHVS and CDR2 FNYEAQ. With V trimmed by 7 bases and J by 4 bases, 13 bases remained unmatched. This CDR3 spans 15 amino acids. This CDR3 is CASIIGGGREYEQYF. In DNA, the CDR3 is TGTGCCAGCATCATCGGAGGAGGGAGGGAATACGAGCAGTACTTC.

The chain links TRBV10-3 to TRBJ1-1; perhaps TRBD1 as D (5 bases). Looked up from germline, CDR1 is ENHRY and CDR2 is SYGVKD. The ends were cut back, 3 bases at V and 0 bases at J, with 8 bases in the middle. The CDR3 length is 14 residues. The CDR3 nucleotides read TGTGCCATCAGTGACAGGGTGGTGAACACTGAAGCTTTCTTT. Residues: CAISDRVVNTEAFF.